The entry below describes one T cell receptor beta chain. Its antigen is currently unknown. A universal primer binding site was introduced by template switching. The final cDNA contained unique molecular identifiers. TCRdb reprocessed the 5' RACE reads with MiXCR, giving one entry per CDR3 protein. The sample records about 690,000 distinct CDR3 sequences, roughly 6% being singletons. Healthy Caucasians were all of the donors. This specimen comes from a study of identical twins. Whole-study findings and limits: Conclusions rested on cross-sectional statistics rather than following the same donors. For out-of-frame alpha sequences shared by twins, low generation probability was in excess.

J gave up 1 base and V 5 bases, and 8 bases lay outside the gene matches. This CDR3 has 15 amino acids. Germline CDR1 and CDR2: SGHRS and YFSETQ. The J gene is TRBJ2-5, the V gene TRBV5-1, with 7 bases matching TRBD2. The sequencing input was naive T cells sorted from blood. The sequence was obtained from a man between 18 and 35 years old in good health. CDR3 residues: CASRTGGGSQETQYF. CDR3 bases: TGCGCCAGCAGGACGGGAGGAGGATCCCAAGAGACCCAGTACTTC.